This TCR beta chain was obtained from a study of identical twins. This clonotype has more than one count but fewer than ten. Its target is unknown. V lost 3 bases, J lost 7 bases, and 7 bases stayed unmatched. Germline CDR1 is LNHNV and CDR2 is YYDKDF (reference sequence). The CDR3 is 14 residues long. A universal primer site was created by template switching, with the cDNA bearing unique molecular identifiers. One entry per CDR3 protein, called by TCRdb with MiXCR from the 5' RACE reads. In the table there are 700,000 or so distinct CDR3 sequences, 8.5% to 9.5% of which are singletons. Study observations and caveats: The analysis was cross-sectional rather than longitudinal within donors. Cord blood beta clonotypes present at high abundance carried fewer insertions; no such pattern appeared in memory repertoires.

The same sample was also used in a study of yellow fever vaccine responses in identical twins. Per that study: The T cell response to vaccination in identical twins was reportedly partly convergent and partly personalized.

The chain couples TRBV15 to TRBJ1-2; 8 bases match TRBD1. Sample: PBMCs. This receptor was obtained from a woman between 18 and 29 years old in good health. The CDR3 here is CATSSGTGKVGYTF. In DNA, the CDR3 is TGTGCCACCAGCAGTGGGACAGGCAAGGTTGGCTACACCTTC.